This is a list of T cell receptor beta chains from one sample in a study of blood T cell repertoires in COVID-19. Using immunoSEQ multiplex PCR, the repertoire was profiled, and TCRdb retains in-frame clones only, with some absent. The sample holds 200,000 to 250,000 clones, about nine tenths seen once. The sequenced sample was peripheral blood. The receptors here all came from a woman aged 25 to 39 with COVID-19, enrolled during active disease. Each CDR3 is given with its conserved first and last residue. The order of the fields is CDR3 DNA, CDR3 protein, clone size, D gene, J gene, V gene, CDR3 length. A D gene is named only where the DNA matches it firmly. The listing skips clone size in some rows; elsewhere it reads once, few, many or a size class.

TGTGCCAGCAAAGCGACCTTACAGGGTTTGCGTATGAACACTGAAGCTTTCTTT	CASKATLQGLRMNTEAFF	NA	NA	TRBJ1-1	TRBV27	18
TGTGCCAGCAGAAAAGGACACGGCGGCGAGAACACTGAAGCTTTCTTT	CASRKGHGGENTEAFF	few	NA	TRBJ1-1	TRBV7-9	16
TGTGCCAGCAGGGACCAGGGTTTCGGAAACACCATATATTTT	CASRDQGFGNTIYF	NA	NA	TRBJ1-3	TRBV5-4	14
TGTGCCAGCAGCTTTGGACAGGGGAGCCAGCCCCAGCATTTT	CASSFGQGSQPQHF	NA	TRBD1	TRBJ1-5	TRBV11-3	14
TGTGCCAGCAGTTCTAAGGACAGGGGGTATTACAATGAGCAGTTCTTC	CASSSKDRGYYNEQFF	NA	TRBD1	TRBJ2-1	TRBV28	16
TGTGCCAGCAGGCCCGACGGGACAGGGCCAGATACGCAGTATTTT	CASRPDGTGPDTQYF	NA	TRBD1	TRBJ2-3	TRBV5-8	15
TGTGCCAGCAGCCCGAGAAGGGGGGGGACTGAAGCTTTCTTT	CASSPRRGGTEAFF	NA	NA	TRBJ1-1	TRBV14	14
TGCGCCAGCAGCCAGCAGAGGACTAGCGGGAAACTTTTT	CASSQQRTSGKLF	NA	TRBD2	TRBJ2-3	TRBV4-1	13
TGCGCCAGCAGCTTGGACCGCACAAAGACAGTCTGGGTTGGGCAGACCCAGTACTTC	CASSLDRTKTVWVGQTQYF	NA	NA	TRBJ2-5	TRBV5-1	19
TGTGCCAGTAAGCCCGCCGGACTATCCATCGATACGCAGTATTTT	CASKPAGLSIDTQYF	NA	NA	TRBJ2-3	TRBV19	15
TGTGCCAGCAGCCAAGAATGGCAGGGGTCGGGGACGCAGTATTTT	CASSQEWQGSGTQYF	once	NA	TRBJ2-3	TRBV4-2	15
TGTGCCAGCAGGACTAGCGGGAGTTTGGAGACCCAGTACTTC	CASRTSGSLETQYF	NA	TRBD2	TRBJ2-5	TRBV6-5	14
TGTGCCAGCAGCGTGGTCCCAGGGAACACCGGGGAGCTGTTTTTT	CASSVVPGNTGELFF	NA	NA	TRBJ2-2	TRBV5-6	15
TGTGCCAGTAGTATCCAGGGAGGGTACTATGGCTACACCTTC	CASSIQGGYYGYTF	NA	NA	TRBJ1-2	TRBV19	14
TGTGCCATCAGTGATCGGGTCCAGGGGGCTGGTGGCTACACCTTC	CAISDRVQGAGGYTF	NA	TRBD1	TRBJ1-2	TRBV10-3	15
TGTGCCAGCAATCAAGGGACAGGGGGACACAATGAGCAGTTCTTC	CASNQGTGGHNEQFF	NA	TRBD1	TRBJ2-1	TRBV5-4	15
TGTGCCAGCACCCTAGAAGCTAGCGGGAGAAGAAATGAGCAGTTCTTC	CASTLEASGRRNEQFF	NA	TRBD2	TRBJ2-1	TRBV9	16
TGTGCCAGCTCACCACAGGACAGGGTAGCTGAAGCTTTCTTT	CASSPQDRVAEAFF	few	TRBD1	TRBJ1-1	TRBV18	14
TGTGCCAGCAGCTTAGGCCTCAGCGGGGGGGCAGGGGCAACAGAGACCCAGTACTTC	CASSLGLSGGAGATETQYF	NA	TRBD2	TRBJ2-5	TRBV13	19
TGTGCCACCAGCAGGTACGTTGGTAGCGGAGCAGATACGCAGTATTTT	CATSRYVGSGADTQYF	NA	NA	TRBJ2-3	TRBV15	16
TGTGCCAGTAGTATAGGGTTCGCGTATTCTCAGCCCCAGCATTTT	CASSIGFAYSQPQHF	NA	NA	TRBJ1-5	TRBV19	15
TGTGCCAGCAGCCAATACAGTGACAGGGGGCAAGAGACCCAGTACTTC	CASSQYSDRGQETQYF	NA	TRBD1	TRBJ2-5	TRBV3-1/TRBV3-2	16
TGTGCCAGTAGCCACCGGGAACCATCCTCTGGAAACACCATATATTTT	CASSHREPSSGNTIYF	NA	NA	TRBJ1-3	TRBV19	16
TGCGCCAGCAGCCCGGAGGGGATGGCCTACGAGCAGTACTTC	CASSPEGMAYEQYF	NA	NA	TRBJ2-7	TRBV5-1	14
TGTGCCAGCAGGGCCGGGACTAGCCCAGATACGCAGTATTTT	CASRAGTSPDTQYF	NA	TRBD2	TRBJ2-3	TRBV27	14
TGTGCCATCAGGTCCATCACAGGGACCTACACCCGTGGCTACACCTTC	CAIRSITGTYTRGYTF	NA	NA	TRBJ1-2	TRBV10-3	16
TGTGCCAGCAGCTTAGTCGGGGGGACGATGAACACTGAAGCTTTCTTT	CASSLVGGTMNTEAFF	NA	NA	TRBJ1-1	TRBV7-2	16
TGCGCCAGCAGCCCAAGTGGGGGACTAGCTATGAATGAGCAGTTCTTC	CASSPSGGLAMNEQFF	NA	TRBD2	TRBJ2-1	TRBV10-2	16
TGTGCCAGCAGTGCCTGGGACAGGGGAGGGAGTGAGACCCAGTACTTC	CASSAWDRGGSETQYF	NA	TRBD1	TRBJ2-5	TRBV25-1	16
TGTGCCAGTAGTCTCCCGGGACAGGATAACTATGGCTACACCTTC	CASSLPGQDNYGYTF	NA	TRBD1	TRBJ1-2	TRBV19	15
TGTGCCAGCAGCTGGCAGGGGCGCACCCTGGATGGCTACACCTTC	CASSWQGRTLDGYTF	NA	NA	TRBJ1-2	TRBV5-4	15
TGTGCCAGCAGGGGGGAGGGGAACTACTATGGCTACACCTTC	CASRGEGNYYGYTF	NA	NA	TRBJ1-2	TRBV2	14
TGTGCCAGCAGTTTAATGGGGGCCACCTCTGGCTACACCTTC	CASSLMGATSGYTF	NA	NA	TRBJ1-2	TRBV27	14